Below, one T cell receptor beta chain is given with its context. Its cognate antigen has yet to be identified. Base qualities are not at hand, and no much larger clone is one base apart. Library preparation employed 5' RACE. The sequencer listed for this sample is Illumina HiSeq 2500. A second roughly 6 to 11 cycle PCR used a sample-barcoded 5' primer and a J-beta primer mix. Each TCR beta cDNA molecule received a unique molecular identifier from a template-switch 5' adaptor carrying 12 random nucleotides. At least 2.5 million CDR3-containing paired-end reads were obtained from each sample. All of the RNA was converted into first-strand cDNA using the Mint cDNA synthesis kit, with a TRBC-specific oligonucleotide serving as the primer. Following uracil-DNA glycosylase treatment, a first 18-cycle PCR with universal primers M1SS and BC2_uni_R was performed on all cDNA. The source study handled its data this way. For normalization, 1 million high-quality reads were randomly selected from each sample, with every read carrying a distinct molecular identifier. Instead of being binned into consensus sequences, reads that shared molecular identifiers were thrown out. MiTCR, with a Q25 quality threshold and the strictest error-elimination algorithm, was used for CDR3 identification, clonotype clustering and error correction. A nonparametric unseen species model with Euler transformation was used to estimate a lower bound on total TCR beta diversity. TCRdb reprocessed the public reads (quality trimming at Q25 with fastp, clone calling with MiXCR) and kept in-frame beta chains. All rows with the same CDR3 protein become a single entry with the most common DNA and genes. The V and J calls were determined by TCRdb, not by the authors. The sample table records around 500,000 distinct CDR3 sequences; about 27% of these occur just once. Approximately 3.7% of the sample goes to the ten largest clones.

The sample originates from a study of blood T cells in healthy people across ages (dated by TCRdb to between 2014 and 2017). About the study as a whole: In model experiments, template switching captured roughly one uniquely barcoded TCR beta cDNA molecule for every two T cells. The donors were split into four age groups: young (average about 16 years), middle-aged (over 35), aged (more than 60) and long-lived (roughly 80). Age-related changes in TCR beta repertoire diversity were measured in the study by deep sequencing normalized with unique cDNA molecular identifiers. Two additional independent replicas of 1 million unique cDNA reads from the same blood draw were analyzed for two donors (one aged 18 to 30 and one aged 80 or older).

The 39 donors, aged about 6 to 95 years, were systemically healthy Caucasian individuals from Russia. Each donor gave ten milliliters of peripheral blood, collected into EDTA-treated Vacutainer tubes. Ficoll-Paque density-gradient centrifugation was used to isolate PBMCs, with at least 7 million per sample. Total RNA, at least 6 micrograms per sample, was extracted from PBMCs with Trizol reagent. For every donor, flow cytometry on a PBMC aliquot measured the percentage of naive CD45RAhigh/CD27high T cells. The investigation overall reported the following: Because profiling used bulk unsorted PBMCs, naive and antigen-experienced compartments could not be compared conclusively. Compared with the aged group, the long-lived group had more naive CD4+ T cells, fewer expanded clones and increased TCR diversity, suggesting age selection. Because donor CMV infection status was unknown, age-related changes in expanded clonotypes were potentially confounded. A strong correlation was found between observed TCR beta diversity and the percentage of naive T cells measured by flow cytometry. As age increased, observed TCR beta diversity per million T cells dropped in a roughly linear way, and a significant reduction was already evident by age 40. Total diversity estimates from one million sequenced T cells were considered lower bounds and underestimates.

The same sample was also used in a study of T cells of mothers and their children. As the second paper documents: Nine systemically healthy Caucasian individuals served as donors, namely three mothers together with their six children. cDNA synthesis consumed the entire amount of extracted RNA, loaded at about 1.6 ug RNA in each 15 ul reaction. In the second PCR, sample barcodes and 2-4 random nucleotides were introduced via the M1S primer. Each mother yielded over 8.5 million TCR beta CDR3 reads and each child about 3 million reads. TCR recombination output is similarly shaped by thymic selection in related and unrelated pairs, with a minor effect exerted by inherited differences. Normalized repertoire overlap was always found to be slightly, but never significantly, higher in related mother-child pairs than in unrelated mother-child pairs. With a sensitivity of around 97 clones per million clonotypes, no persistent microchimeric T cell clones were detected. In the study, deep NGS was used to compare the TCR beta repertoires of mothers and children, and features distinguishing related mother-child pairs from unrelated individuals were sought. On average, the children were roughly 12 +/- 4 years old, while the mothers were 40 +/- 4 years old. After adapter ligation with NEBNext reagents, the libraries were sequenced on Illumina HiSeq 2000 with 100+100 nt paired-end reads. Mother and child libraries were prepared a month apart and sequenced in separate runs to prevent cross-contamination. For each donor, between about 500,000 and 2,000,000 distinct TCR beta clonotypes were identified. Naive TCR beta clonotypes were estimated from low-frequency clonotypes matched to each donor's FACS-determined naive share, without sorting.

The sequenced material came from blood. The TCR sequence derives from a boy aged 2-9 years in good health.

The encoded CDR3 is CASRDRENIQYF. In nucleotide form, the sequence is TGTGCCAGCAGGGACAGGGAAAACATTCAGTACTTC. The rearranged chain carries TRBV27 and TRBJ2-4, with 8 central nucleotides matching TRBD1. From the cysteine up to the phenylalanine, the CDR3 has a length of 12 residues. Only the CDR3 region is kept as DNA, spanning 36 bases read in frame from base 1. The germline V gene (reference sequence) yields MNHEY for CDR1 and SMNVEV for CDR2. The germline V end is reduced by 6 bases and the J end by 5 bases; junction bases left unmatched: 0.